This note documents a single T cell receptor beta chain sequence. The record originates from a study of blood T cells in healthy people across ages. Trimming stripped 5 bases from V and 1 base from J, with 8 bases between. Germline assignment: CDR1 DFQATT and CDR2 SNEGSKA (reference sequence). The CDR3 has 12 amino acids. Combining a sample-barcoded 5' primer with a J-beta primer mix, a second PCR ran for about 7 to 11 cycles. TCRdb re-called the 5' RACE reads through MiXCR, storing one row per CDR3 protein. The data show around 780,000 distinct CDR3 sequences, approximately 24% seen once. This same sample was also part of a study on T cells of mothers and their children.

The sequence was obtained from a boy between 10 and 17 years old in good health. The chain employs TRBV20-1 and TRBJ2-5; no firm D call. Sequencing was done on a sample of blood. CDR3 DNA sequence: TGCAGTGCTGGCCGAATCCAAGAGACCCAGTACTTC. Translated: CSAGRIQETQYF.